This T cell receptor beta chain is drawn from a study of cytomegalovirus exposure and HLA in healthy donors. Study findings and constraints: While the bulk of TCR sequences proved rare, some public TCRs turned up in many donors. First-cohort TCR clusters tended to co-occur in the roughly 120 validation repertoires, a later analysis found. The study put 150 or so TCR beta chains on its list as cytomegalovirus-associated.

CDR3 length equals 14 residues. V lost 7 bases to trimming and J lost 2 bases; unmatched junction nucleotides: 4. Germline loops: CDR1 MNHEY, CDR2 SVGAGI. Profiled with immunoSEQ multiplex PCR; TCRdb holds only in-frame clones, not every one. The table includes around 230,000 clones, around 88% detected once. A 120-subject validation cohort, separate from the approximately 610-subject first cohort, supplied the donors. With regard to this clone: Its target is not known.

The sequenced sample was PBMCs. The clonotype was recovered from a woman younger than 45 in good health and CMV-seropositive. The genes are TRBV6-5 and TRBJ2-7, with TRBD2 matching 11 bases. Written as DNA, the CDR3 is TGTGCCAGCACCCCGACTAGCGGGACCTACGAGCAGTACTTC. Translation gives CASTPTSGTYEQYF.